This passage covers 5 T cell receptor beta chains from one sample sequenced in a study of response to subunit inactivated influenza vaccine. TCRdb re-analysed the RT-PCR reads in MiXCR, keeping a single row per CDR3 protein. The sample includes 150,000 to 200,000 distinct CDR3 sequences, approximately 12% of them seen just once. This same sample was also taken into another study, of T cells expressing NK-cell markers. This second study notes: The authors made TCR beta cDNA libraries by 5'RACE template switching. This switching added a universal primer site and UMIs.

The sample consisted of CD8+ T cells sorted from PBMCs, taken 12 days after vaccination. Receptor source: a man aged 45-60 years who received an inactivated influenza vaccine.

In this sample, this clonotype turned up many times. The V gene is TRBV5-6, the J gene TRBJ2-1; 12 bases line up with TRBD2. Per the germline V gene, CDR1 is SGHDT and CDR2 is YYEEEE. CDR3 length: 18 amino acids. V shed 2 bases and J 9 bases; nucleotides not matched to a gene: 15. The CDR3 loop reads CASSFVDVGLAGSVEQFF. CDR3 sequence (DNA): TGTGCCAGCAGCTTTGTAGATGTCGGACTAGCGGGAAGTGTTGAGCAGTTCTTC.

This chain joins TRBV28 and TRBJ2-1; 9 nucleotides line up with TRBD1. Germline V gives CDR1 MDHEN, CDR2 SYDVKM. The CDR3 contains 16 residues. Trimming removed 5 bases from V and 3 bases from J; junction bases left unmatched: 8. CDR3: CASSTSGTGRYNEQFF. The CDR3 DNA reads TGTGCCAGCAGTACCTCCGGGACAGGGCGCTACAATGAGCAGTTCTTC.

The CDR3 sequence is CASSQEMSTKSWEQYF. CDR3 coding DNA: TGCGCCAGCAGCCAAGAGATGTCAACAAAGTCGTGGGAGCAGTACTTC. V and J are TRBV4-3 and TRBJ2-7; D not resolved. CDR3 size: 16 residues. Germline-derived CDR1 and CDR2 are LGHNA and YSLEER. The V end was cut by 0 bases, the J end by 7 bases, with 19 bases between.

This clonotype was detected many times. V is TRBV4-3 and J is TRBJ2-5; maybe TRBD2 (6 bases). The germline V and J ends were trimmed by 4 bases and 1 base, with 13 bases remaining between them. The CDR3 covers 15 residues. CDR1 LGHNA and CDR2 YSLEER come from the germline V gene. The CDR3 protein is CASSRPTRSQETQYF. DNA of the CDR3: TGCGCCAGCAGCCGCCCGACTAGATCCCAAGAGACCCAGTACTTC.

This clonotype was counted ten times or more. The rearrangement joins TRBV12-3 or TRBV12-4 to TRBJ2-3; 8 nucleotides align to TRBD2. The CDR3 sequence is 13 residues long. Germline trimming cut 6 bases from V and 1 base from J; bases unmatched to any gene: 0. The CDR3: CASRGLGTDTQYF. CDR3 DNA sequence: TGTGCCAGCAGGGGACTAGGCACAGATACGCAGTATTTT.